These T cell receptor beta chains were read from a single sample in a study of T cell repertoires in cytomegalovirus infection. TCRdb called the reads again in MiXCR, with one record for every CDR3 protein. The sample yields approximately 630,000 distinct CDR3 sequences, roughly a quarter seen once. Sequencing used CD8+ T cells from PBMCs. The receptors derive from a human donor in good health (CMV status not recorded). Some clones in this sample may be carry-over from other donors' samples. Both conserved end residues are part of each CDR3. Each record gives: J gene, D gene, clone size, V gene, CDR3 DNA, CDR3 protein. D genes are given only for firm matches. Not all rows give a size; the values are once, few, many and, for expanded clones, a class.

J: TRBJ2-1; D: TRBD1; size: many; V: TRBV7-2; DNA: TGTGCCAGCAGCCCCCTCCCCGGGACAGGGTACAATGAGCAGTTCTTC; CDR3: CASSPLPGTGYNEQFF
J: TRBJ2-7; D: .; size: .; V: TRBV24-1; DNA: TGTGCCACCAGTGGCCCCTACGAGCAGTACTTC; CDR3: CATSGPYEQYF
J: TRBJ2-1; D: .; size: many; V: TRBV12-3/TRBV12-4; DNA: TGTGCCAGCAGTGTCAATGAGCAGTTCTTC; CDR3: CASSVNEQFF
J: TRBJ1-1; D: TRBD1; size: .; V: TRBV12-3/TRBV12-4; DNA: TGTGCCAGCAGTTTCGGACAGGGGATATATAGGGGCACTGAAGCTTTCTTT; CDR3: CASSFGQGIYRGTEAFF
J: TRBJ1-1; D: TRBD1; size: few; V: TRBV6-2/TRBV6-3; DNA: TGTGCCAGCAGCACTGGGACAGGTGAAGCTTTCTTT; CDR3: CASSTGTGEAFF
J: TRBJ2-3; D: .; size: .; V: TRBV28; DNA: TGTGCCAGCAGTCCCGACATCACAGATACGCAGTATTTT; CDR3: CASSPDITDTQYF
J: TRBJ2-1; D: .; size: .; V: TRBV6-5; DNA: TGTGCCAGCAGTTACCCAAATAGTGAGCAGTTCTTC; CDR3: CASSYPNSEQFF
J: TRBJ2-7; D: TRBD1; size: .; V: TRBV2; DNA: TGTGCCAGCAGTGAAGCACAGGGGATCGAGCAGTACTTC; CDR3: CASSEAQGIEQYF
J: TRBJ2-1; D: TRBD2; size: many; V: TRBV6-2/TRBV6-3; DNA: TGTGCCAGCAGCTACTCTAGCGGGGGGGCCTACAATGAGCAGTTCTTC; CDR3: CASSYSSGGAYNEQFF
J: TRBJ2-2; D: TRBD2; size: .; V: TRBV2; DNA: TGTGCCAGCAGTGGTGAAAGCGGGGGGACGAACACCGGGGAGCTGTTTTTT; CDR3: CASSGESGGTNTGELFF
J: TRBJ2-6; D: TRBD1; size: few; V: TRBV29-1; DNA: TGCAGCGTTGAAGTTCGGGGCGAGACAGGGTTAACTGGGGCCAACGTCCTGACTTTC; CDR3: CSVEVRGETGLTGANVLTF
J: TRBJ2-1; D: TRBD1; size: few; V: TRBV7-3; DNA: TGTGCCAGCAGCCCGCACAGGGGATACAATGAGCAGTTCTTC; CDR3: CASSPHRGYNEQFF
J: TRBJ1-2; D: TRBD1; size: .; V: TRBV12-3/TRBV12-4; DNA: TGTGCCAGCAGGGCGCCGGGACAGGGATTCTATGGCTACACCTTC; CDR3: CASRAPGQGFYGYTF
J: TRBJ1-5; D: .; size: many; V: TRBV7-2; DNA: TGTGCCAGCAGCCTAGGCAGGGCTGGAAGCAATCAGCCCCAGCATTTT; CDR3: CASSLGRAGSNQPQHF
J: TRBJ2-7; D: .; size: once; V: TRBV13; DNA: TGTGCCAGCAGCGGGCGGGGCGAGATCTCCTACGAGCAGTACTTC; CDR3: CASSGRGEISYEQYF
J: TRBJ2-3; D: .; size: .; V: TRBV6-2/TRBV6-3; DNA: TGTGCCAGCAGTTTTTACGATACCAGGGCAGGGTGGTCAGATACGCAGTATTTT; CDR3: CASSFYDTRAGWSDTQYF
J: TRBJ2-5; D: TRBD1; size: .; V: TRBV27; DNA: TGTGCCAGCAGTGGGGGGACAGGGGCTGACCAAGAGACCCAGTACTTC; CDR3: CASSGGTGADQETQYF
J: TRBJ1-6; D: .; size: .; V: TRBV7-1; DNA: TGTGCCAGCAGCGCGATGGACTCCAATTCACCCCTCCACTTT; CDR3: CASSAMDSNSPLHF
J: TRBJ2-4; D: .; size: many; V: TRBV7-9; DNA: TGTGCCAGCAGCTTAGGGCAGGGGCGAAACATTCAGTACTTC; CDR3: CASSLGQGRNIQYF
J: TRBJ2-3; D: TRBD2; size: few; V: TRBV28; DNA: TGTGCCAGCGCGTTGCGGGGGGACCTCACAGATACGCAGTATTTT; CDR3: CASALRGDLTDTQYF
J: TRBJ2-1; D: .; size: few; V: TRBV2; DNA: TGTGCCAGCATAGGCGGGGCTTACCTTCCGGATGAGCAGTTCTTC; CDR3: CASIGGAYLPDEQFF
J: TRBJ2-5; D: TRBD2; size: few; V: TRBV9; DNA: TGTGCCAGCTCCGGGACTAGTGTCTCGGGGACCCAGTACTTC; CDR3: CASSGTSVSGTQYF
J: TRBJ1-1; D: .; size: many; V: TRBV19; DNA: TGTGCCAGTAGTATGGGATTTGAAGCTTTCTTT; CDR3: CASSMGFEAFF
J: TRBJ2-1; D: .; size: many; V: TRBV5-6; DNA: TGTGCCAGCAGCTTGGAACACAGCTACAATGAGCAGTTCTTC; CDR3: CASSLEHSYNEQFF
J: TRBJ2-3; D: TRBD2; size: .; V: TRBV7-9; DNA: TGTGCCAGCAGGGTACTAGCGGGGGGTGTGGATACGCAGTATTTT; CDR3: CASRVLAGGVDTQYF
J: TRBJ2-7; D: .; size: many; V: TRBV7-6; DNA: TGTGCCAGCAGCTTGGAGGCAAACTCCTACGAGCAGTACTTC; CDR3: CASSLEANSYEQYF
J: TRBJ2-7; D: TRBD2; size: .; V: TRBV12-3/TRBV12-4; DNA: TGTGCCAGCATGGCTAGCGGGGAATACGAGCAGTACTTC; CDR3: CASMASGEYEQYF
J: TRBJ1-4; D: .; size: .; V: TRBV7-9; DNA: TGTGCCAGCAGAAGTGGGATATCAAGCGGTGAAAAACTGTTTTTT; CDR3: CASRSGISSGEKLFF